This T cell receptor (beta chain) was captured in a study of CD4+ T cells in melanoma. A note on this clone: The antigen is unknown. The junction shows a germline mismatch at one end, possibly a read error.

Study-wide findings and caveats: Reportedly, melanoma neoantigen-specific CD4+ T cells showed varied differentiation states. CD8+ T cell, macrophage and B cell function reportedly correlated with neoantigen-specific CD4+ T cells.

The data were produced by immunoSEQ multiplex PCR, yet TCRdb's version contains in-frame clones alone and is incomplete. The repertoire has tens of thousands of clones, about 72% of them found once; the top ten carry about 5%. Germline CDR1 SSHAT, CDR2 FNYEAQ (reference sequence). This CDR3 is 14 amino acids long. This TCR came from a human donor with melanoma. Sequencing was performed on tumor tissue. The genes are TRBV7-7 and TRBJ2-5, with D possibly matching TRBD1 (6 bases). The CDR3 sequence: CASSPPGVQETQYF. The CDR3 DNA sequence: TGTGCTAGCAGCCCGCCAGGGGTCCAAGAGACCCAGTACTTC.